This entry describes one T cell receptor (beta chain). This clonotype was counted at least ten times. This receptor's antigen is unknown. No quality values exist for individual bases; no much larger clone is one base distant. The CDR3 spans 12 residues, from the cysteine through the phenylalanine. The entry retains the CDR3 DNA only, 36 bases that are in frame from base 1. Deletion took 3 bases off V and 3 bases off J, with a span of 0 bases between the germline ends. CDR1 and CDR2 (MNHNS, SASEGT) derive from the germline V gene. TCR beta CDR3 regions were amplified from RNA transcripts for repertoire sequencing. HTBI primers and the Qiagen OneStep RT-PCR kit were used in a first-round RT-PCR, which was followed by a second-round multiplex PCR, size selection and purification. Sequencing of the libraries was carried out on an Illumina HiSeq2000 in paired-end mode with 100 bp reads. On the study's bioinformatics: Reads were processed with SOAPnuke, discarding reads with adapters, uncalled bases, mean Phred below 15, or no exact constant-primer or identifier match. High-quality paired reads were merged with COPE v1.2.5. Unique nucleotide sequences were defined as clonotypes and aligned to IMGT TRB V, D and J references using MiTCR v1.1. The analysis was limited to V-J combinations with a frequency above 0.0001, which together covered 98% to 99.2% of repertoires. A TCR clonal expansion and chaos score per V-J combination was defined as the ratio of F50 clonal expansion to chaos observed in the TCRdist matrix. Features were reduced by Welch's t-statistics and random forest to more than 10 V-J combinations, which fed a naive Bayes classifier. The similarity between thyroid and blood repertoires was quantified using the Morisita-Horn index. TCRdb reprocessing: public reads trimmed at Q25 with fastp, clones called with MiXCR, in-frame beta chains kept. Each entry merges the rows of one CDR3 protein and shows their most common DNA and genes. TCRdb, rather than the study authors, made the V and J calls. In this sample the table shows 600,000 to 650,000 distinct CDR3 sequences, about 20% of which occur a single time. More than 5.5% of the sample rests with the top ten.

Hyperthyroidism was considered stable if no progression to ophthalmopathy occurred within 18 months of follow-up. Hyperthyroidism patients were newly diagnosed, with disease duration under 2 months, and aged 18 to 65 years. Patients with other autoimmune diseases, uncontrolled infections, pregnancy or lactation were excluded. Clinical symptoms, serum thyroxine, TRAb, thyroid ultrasound and orbital computed tomography formed the basis of the diagnosis. Using Ficoll-Paque density gradient centrifugation, PBMCs were isolated from 8.5 to 10 ml of fresh peripheral blood. Total RNA was extracted using Trizol reagent, and RNA quality was checked on an Agilent 2100 Bioanalyzer. The data were taken from a study of Graves' ophthalmopathy and Graves' hyperthyroidism (dated by TCRdb to between 2017 and 2018). Context from the whole study: Peripheral blood was collected at initial diagnosis, before any treatment. To explore V-J signatures distinguishing ophthalmopathy from hyperthyroidism, a discovery set of 100 or so patients (fewer than 45 ophthalmopathy, some 55 stable hyperthyroidism) was enrolled. In five or six hyperthyroidism patients, T-cell repertoires of thyroid tissue and blood were compared. In total, some 140 blood samples were TCR-sequenced: approximately 40 ophthalmopathy, under 80 hyperthyroidism and about 17 hyperthyroidism-to-ophthalmopathy patients. TCR beta repertoire signatures were used to distinguish Graves' ophthalmopathy from Graves' hyperthyroidism and to predict progression to ophthalmopathy. An independent validation cohort was composed of 18 hyperthyroidism patients and around 16 patients who later progressed from hyperthyroidism to ophthalmopathy. For training and testing, the approximately 92 patients in the discovery cohort were randomly divided in a 7:3 ratio. Once sampling was done, hyperthyroidism patients were given methimazole at a starting dose of 30 mg daily, while ophthalmopathy patients were given high-dose intravenous methylprednisolone.

Findings and caveats that apply to the study as a whole: Sample size was not statistically predetermined, and group allocation was not concealed from the investigators. Most of the expanded thyroid clonotypes with a frequency above 0.001 were also detected in blood, and it was suggested that the thyroid immune response may be reflected by blood repertoires. In validation, the model predicted ophthalmopathy progression with roughly 68% sensitivity and around 72% specificity; more than ten predicted patients were CT-confirmed with GO in a median of around 6 months. In cross-validation, the 13-signature model distinguished ophthalmopathy from stable hyperthyroidism with around 90% sensitivity and about 81% specificity, while in the test set the corresponding values were approximately 80% and 75%.

The specimen sequenced was peripheral blood. This TCR was recovered from a woman aged 18-30 years with stable Graves' hyperthyroidism. Some clones in this sample may be carry-over from other donors' samples. Donor details come from another sample of the same person, matched by shared clones. The rearrangement combines TRBV6-1 with TRBJ1-6, with the D gene uncertain. The sequenced DNA: TGTGCCAGCAGTGACTATAATTCACCCCTCCACTTT. Translation gives CASSDYNSPLHF.